Many counts were recorded for the clone carrying this T cell receptor beta chain. The CDR3 consists of 14 residues. Trimming removed 3 bases from V and 4 bases from J; junction bases left unmatched: 9. CDR1 is DFQATT and CDR2 is SNEGSKA in the germline V gene (reference sequence). This entry belongs to a study of T-cell reconstitution after alpha-beta-depleted transplantation in children. The TCRbeta library was prepared with unique molecular identifiers. Each CDR3 protein gets one entry after TCRdb re-called the PCR reads with MiXCR. In the table there are about 460,000 distinct CDR3 sequences, roughly a tenth of which are singletons.

The sequences come from PBMCs, collected before TCRalphabeta/CD19-depleted stem cell transplant. The clonotype originates from a child aged 2 to 15 with inherited bone marrow failure, due to receive a stem cell transplant. This sequence joins TRBV20-1 and TRBJ2-7, with 7 nucleotides matching TRBD2. The CDR3 DNA follows: TGCAGTGCTAGGGGGGGGAACCGGGGGTACGAGCAGTACTTC. Encoded protein: CSARGGNRGYEQYF.